One sample yielded the 27 T cell receptor beta chains listed below, sequenced in a study of cytomegalovirus exposure and HLA in healthy donors (dated by TCRdb to 2015 to 2018). Receptor amplification or capture employed the immunoSEQ multiplex PCR assay. For the multiplex PCR, a mixture combining 60 forward primers for TCR Vbeta segments and 13 reverse primers for TCR Jbeta segments was used. The immuneACCESS repertoire file appears here via TCRdb, limited to in-frame rearrangements. These files lack a portion of the clones; in checked studies, under half of the deficit traces to unresolved V genes, and the cause of the others is not known. The sample table shows roughly 100,000 clones, and more than 70% are seen once. The top ten constitute roughly 9.3% of the sample. The sample consisted of PBMCs. These receptors originate from a male donor in good health and CMV-seropositive.

This clone is a singleton in its sample. J is TRBJ2-1 and V is TRBV5-4; 8 positions agree with TRBD2. Trimming removed 7 bases from V and 0 bases from J; junction bases left unmatched: 6. CDR3 size: 15 residues. Germline assignment: CDR1 SGHNT and CDR2 YYREEE (reference sequence). The CDR3 spells CASSSGTSSYNEQFF. CDR3 nucleotides: TGTGCCAGCTCCTCCGGGACTAGCTCCTACAATGAGCAGTTCTTC.

The DNA for the CDR3 is TGCAGCACTGCTAGCGGGAGTCGGGAGCAGTACTTC. It translates to CSTASGSREQYF. The chain links TRBV29-1 to TRBJ2-7; TRBD2 aligns across 10 bases. From germline, CDR1 is SQVTM and CDR2 ANQGSEA. The CDR3 contains 12 residues. V shed 8 bases and J 7 bases; nucleotides not matched to a gene: 8.

To note about this clone: The sample carries other DNA sequences with the same CDR3. The chain carries TRBV27 and TRBJ1-1; 7 bases map to TRBD1. Trimming removed 2 bases from V and 4 bases from J; junction bases left unmatched: 1. The CDR3 runs 13 residues. Germline assignment: CDR1 MNHEY and CDR2 SMNVEV (reference sequence). The DNA of the CDR3 is TGTGCCAGCAGTTTAACAGGGGCCACTGAAGCTTTCTTT. Amino acids: CASSLTGATEAFF.

V and J are TRBV27 and TRBJ2-3; no reliable D call. The CDR3 consists of 14 residues. Germline V gene lookup returns CDR1 MNHEY and CDR2 SMNVEV (reference sequence). V gave up 5 bases and J gave up 2 bases, with 11 bases separating them. CDR3 protein: CASSTYINTDTQYF. CDR3 nucleotides: TGTGCCAGCAGTACCTATATTAACACAGATACGCAGTATTTT.

The rearrangement uses TRBV11-1 and TRBJ2-5, with D tentatively TRBD2 (5 bases). From germline, CDR1 is SGHAT and CDR2 FQDESV (reference sequence). CDR3 length: 15 amino acids. Deletions cut 5 bases from V and 5 bases from J, with 18 bases between. Written as DNA, the CDR3 is TGTGCCAGCAGCCCAAGGACGGGGTCCTGGGAGACCCAGTACTTC. Amino acids: CASSPRTGSWETQYF.

J is TRBJ2-7 and V is TRBV4-3; D may be TRBD1 (5 bases). Germline V gives CDR1 LGHNA, CDR2 YSLEER. V lost 0 bases and J 1 base, leaving 13 bases between the germline ends. The CDR3 loop spans 16 amino acids. The CDR3 spells CASSQDISPGSYEQYF. Written as DNA, the CDR3 is TGCGCCAGCAGCCAAGATATCTCCCCAGGGTCCTACGAGCAGTACTTC.

This chain connects TRBV9 to TRBJ1-1; tentative D call: TRBD1 (5 bases). The CDR3 contains 15 residues. Trimming stripped 0 bases from V and 1 base from J, with 10 bases between. Germline-derived CDR1 and CDR2 are SGDLS and YYNGEE. CDR3 nucleotides: TGTGCCAGCAGCGTAGGGATCGGACAGAACACTGAAGCTTTCTTT. Its translation: CASSVGIGQNTEAFF.

This chain uses TRBV6-6 with TRBJ2-5; the match to TRBD2 covers 8 bases. Germline V gives CDR1 MNHNY, CDR2 SVGAGI (reference sequence). CDR3 size: 16 residues. With 2 bases clipped from V and 0 bases from J, the junction kept 5 bases outside the gene matches. CDR3 sequence (DNA): TGTGCCAGCAGTTACGGGCTAGCGGGCAACCAAGAGACCCAGTACTTC. Its protein product is CASSYGLAGNQETQYF.

The chain employs TRBV28 and TRBJ2-7; 11 bases align to TRBD1. Germline CDR1 reads MDHEN; CDR2 reads SYDVKM. V shed 7 bases and J 4 bases; nucleotides not matched to a gene: 9. There are 15 residues in the CDR3. The DNA for the CDR3 is TGTGCCAGCACTTCTCCCGGGACAGGGGGGTACGAGCAGTACTTC. Translating gives CASTSPGTGGYEQYF.

This clone occurred once. The rearrangement uses TRBV6-6 and TRBJ2-4; tentative D call: TRBD1 (5 bases). The germline V gene has CDR1 MNHNY and CDR2 SVGAGI (reference sequence). This CDR3 contains 16 residues. Trimming removed 2 bases from V and 0 bases from J, with 11 bases in between. The CDR3 bases are TGTGCCAGCAGTTACGAAGGGGCTGGAGCCAAAAACATTCAGTACTTC. Its protein is CASSYEGAGAKNIQYF.

The chain has TRBV4-1 and TRBJ1-5; TRBD1 is a possible D gene (5 bases). Germline-derived CDR1 and CDR2 are MGHRA and YSYEKL. V was clipped by 0 bases and J by 7 bases, with 10 bases between them. This CDR3 has 14 amino acids. In nucleotides, the CDR3 is TGCGCCAGCAGCCAAGATGGGGGGTACCAGCCCCAGCATTTT. Its protein is CASSQDGGYQPQHF.

CDR3 DNA sequence: TGTGCCAGCGTCAGGACAGACCAAGAGACCCAGTACTTC. It encodes CASVRTDQETQYF. This chain links TRBV7-9 with TRBJ2-5; D is possibly TRBD1 (6 bases). The CDR3 covers 13 residues. The germline V and J ends were trimmed by 8 bases and 0 bases, with 10 bases remaining between them. CDR1 and CDR2 (germline): SEHNR, FQNEAQ (reference sequence).

In its sample, this clone was seen a few times. The genes are TRBV7-2 and TRBJ1-5; D ambiguous. The CDR3 spans 13 residues. The V end lost 1 base, the J end lost 9 bases, and 10 bases lay between the germline ends. Germline V gives CDR1 SGHTA, CDR2 FQGNSA. This CDR3 is CASSLDQAAPQHF. DNA for the CDR3: TGTGCCAGCAGCTTAGACCAGGCTGCGCCCCAGCATTTT.

This rearrangement joins TRBV5-5 to TRBJ1-1; no reliable D call. Germline V lookup: CDR1 SGHKS, CDR2 YYEKEE (reference sequence). The CDR3 spans 12 residues. Trimming left V 0 bases short and J 3 bases short, with 3 bases between. Written as DNA, the CDR3 is TGTGCCAGCAGCTTGGACTACACTGAAGCTTTCTTT. Translating it yields CASSLDYTEAFF.

This clone was picked up a small number of times. J is TRBJ2-1 and V is TRBV7-2; TRBD2 aligns across 15 bases. Trimming at V came to 8 bases and at J to 4 bases, leaving 3 bases not matched to a gene. The germline gives CDR1 SGHTA, CDR2 FQGNSA. The CDR3 contains 15 residues. For the CDR3, the DNA is TGTGCCAGCGCTGGGACTAGCGGGAGGTACAATGAGCAGTTCTTC. Residues: CASAGTSGRYNEQFF. Combining the CDR3 with reference TRBV7-2 and TRBJ2-1 gives the whole variable domain GAGVSQSPSNKVTEKGKDVELRCDPISGHTALYWYRQSLGQGLEFLIYFQGNSAPDKSGLPSDRFSAERTGGSVSTLTIQRTQQEDSAVYLCASAGTSGRYNEQFFGPGTRLTVL.

The chain has TRBV5-4 and TRBJ2-1, with 10 bases fitting TRBD2. V trimming: 4 bases; J trimming: 7 bases; junction bases outside the gene matches: 8. CDR3 size: 15 residues. Germline V gene data show CDR1 as SGHNT and CDR2 as YYREEE (reference sequence). For the CDR3, the DNA is TGTGCCAGCAGCCAACTCGTTAGCGGGAGGAATGAGCAGTTCTTC. This gives the protein CASSQLVSGRNEQFF.

The V and J genes are TRBV2 and TRBJ1-5; tentative D call: TRBD1 (5 bases). Trimming removed 3 bases at V and 2 bases at J, with 8 bases between. There are 14 residues in the CDR3. Looked up from germline, CDR1 is SNHLY and CDR2 is FYNNEI. The CDR3 loop reads CASSEGQRNQPQHF. In nucleotides, the CDR3 is TGTGCCAGCAGTGAGGGGCAGCGCAATCAGCCCCAGCATTTT.

The chain joins TRBV27 to TRBJ1-5; D perhaps matches TRBD1 (5 bases). CDR1 and CDR2 from the germline V gene are MNHEY and SMNVEV (reference sequence). Trimming shortened V by 0 bases and J by 1 base, and 7 bases separated the two germline ends. This CDR3 is 15 amino acids long. The CDR3 loop reads CASSLSRGSNQPQHF. As DNA, the CDR3 is TGTGCCAGCAGTTTATCTAGGGGAAGCAATCAGCCCCAGCATTTT.

The chain is built from TRBV28 and TRBJ2-7; TRBD2 aligns across 8 bases. Germline V lookup: CDR1 MDHEN, CDR2 SYDVKM. V lost 7 bases to trimming and J lost 7 bases; unmatched junction nucleotides: 12. The CDR3 runs 14 residues. DNA of the CDR3: TGTGCCAGCACCCTCGTCGGGAGGGCCTGGGAGCAGTACTTC. Its translation is CASTLVGRAWEQYF.

The chain uses TRBV18 and TRBJ1-3; D perhaps matches TRBD1 (6 bases). The CDR3 is made up of 14 amino acids. Germline-derived CDR1 and CDR2 are KGHSH and LQKENI. V lost 4 bases and J lost 0, with 7 bases in between. CDR3 nucleotides: TGTGCCAGCTCACAGGACAGCTCTGGAAACACCATATATTTT. Translation gives CASSQDSSGNTIYF.

The chain is built from TRBV18 and TRBJ2-7; maybe TRBD2 (6 bases). From germline, CDR1 is KGHSH and CDR2 LQKENI. Trimming pared 2 bases from V and 2 bases from J, leaving 13 bases between. The CDR3 sequence is 15 residues long. The CDR3 loop is CASSPFGGTTYEQYF. CDR3 coding DNA: TGTGCCAGCTCACCATTCGGGGGAACGACCTACGAGCAGTACTTC.

This sequence joins TRBV30 and TRBJ1-3; D is undetermined. Trimming shortened V by 8 bases and J by 4 bases, and 9 bases separated the two germline ends. Per the germline V gene, CDR1 is GTSNPN and CDR2 is SVGIG (reference sequence). The CDR3 length is 11 residues. CDR3 bases: TGTGCCCGTTCCTTGGGAAACACCATATATTTT. Its translation is CARSLGNTIYF. The full variable domain, completed using reference TRBV30 and TRBJ1-3, is SQTIHQWPATLVQPVGSPLSLECTVEGTSNPNLYWYRQAAGRGLQLLFYSVGIGQISSEVPQNLSASRPQDRQFILSSKKLLLSDSGFYLCARSLGNTIYFGEGSWLTVV.

The chain uses TRBV19 and TRBJ2-2; 7 nucleotides agree with TRBD1. Germline V CDR1 and CDR2: LNHDA, SQIVND (reference sequence). Trimming at V came to 5 bases and at J to 4 bases, leaving 4 bases not matched to a gene. The CDR3 totals 14 residues. CDR3 loop: CASSFHRGTGELFF. The CDR3 DNA reads as TGTGCCAGTAGTTTCCACAGGGGCACCGGGGAGCTGTTTTTT.

The chain couples TRBV4-3 to TRBJ2-7; 9 bases line up with TRBD2. Germline V gives CDR1 LGHNA, CDR2 YSLEER. The CDR3 consists of 15 residues. The trim removed 0 bases at V and 2 bases at J, leaving 2 bases unmatched. The CDR3 coding sequence is TGCGCCAGCAGCCAAGACGGCGGGAGGGCCTACGAGCAGTACTTC. This encodes CASSQDGGRAYEQYF.

This chain joins TRBV28 and TRBJ2-1, with D perhaps TRBD2 (5 bases). This CDR3 contains 14 residues. The V gene lost 6 bases and the J gene lost 9 bases, with 18 bases spanning the gap. Germline V lookup: CDR1 MDHEN, CDR2 SYDVKM. The CDR3 DNA sequence: TGTGCCAGCAGCCCATCCCTACCTGGAGGTGAGCAGTTCTTC. Amino acids: CASSPSLPGGEQFF.

This chain uses TRBV5-1 with TRBJ2-1, with 7 positions matching TRBD2. Germline CDR1 and CDR2: SGHRS and YFSETQ. V gave up 3 bases and J gave up 2 bases; unmatched junction bases: 17. This CDR3 is 19 amino acids long. In DNA, the CDR3 is TGCGCCAGCAGCTACACCCTCCCCTCTCTAGCGGATACCTACAATGAGCAGTTCTTC. It encodes CASSYTLPSLADTYNEQFF.

The CDR3, as DNA: TGTGCCAGCAGCCGCGGTAACACAGATACGCAGTATTTT. Protein: CASSRGNTDTQYF. The chain uses TRBV28 and TRBJ2-3; D uncertain. The germline V and J ends were trimmed by 6 bases and 2 bases, with 9 bases remaining between them. The V gene's germline CDR1 is MDHEN and CDR2 SYDVKM. CDR3 length: 13 residues.